Listed below are T cell receptor beta chains from one sample, sequenced in a study of cytomegalovirus exposure and HLA in healthy donors. The table came from immunoSEQ multiplex PCR; TCRdb's copy has only in-frame clones and leaves some out. The repertoire holds over 150,000 clones, with roughly two thirds as singletons. Sequencing was performed on PBMCs. These receptors all come from a woman aged 30 to 39 in good health and CMV-seronegative. Both conserved end residues are part of each CDR3.

V gene,CDR3 protein
TRBV19,CATSPHPYEQYF
TRBV5-5,CASSRTGGNPSTEAFF
TRBV29-1,CSVGTGEVDGYTF
TRBV7-8,CASSQIQGNTEAFF
TRBV5-6,CASSFDRESRETQYF
TRBV19,CASSISGSPQETQYF
TRBV14,CASSQDSGTGELFF
TRBV19,CASSLSNEQFF
TRBV5-6,CASSLDRGGEQFF
TRBV30,CAWSVREVGADTQYF
TRBV4-1,CASSPAGAGTGELFF
TRBV11-2,CASSFPSGTYSYEQYF
TRBV19,CASSMASGSVDTQYF
TRBV12-5,CASGTPRGPSGNEQFF
TRBV28,CASRQQGAVEAFF
TRBV28,CASSASGTGDETQYF
TRBV7-2,CASSLEVGGGYTF
TRBV7-3,CASSLLELGAGEQFF
TRBV19,CASSIGLIGGELFF
TRBV28,CASSMTGTGGRKGYTF
TRBV5-6,CASSLQRLELEAFF
TRBV2,CASSLTDQSPLHF
TRBV4-1,CASSQVGGGNTEAFF
TRBV2,CASSWAAYEQYF
TRBV2,CASSGWASAGEQYF
TRBV7-2,CASSFGQPNSPLHF
TRBV4-3,CASSQGTGGLQPQHF
TRBV5-1,CASSPGREPPNYGYTF
TRBV11-1,CASSLEGARAEAFF
TRBV11-2,CASRTTGSGEQYF
TRBV6-5,CASSFQTGSEAFF
TRBV28,CASSLGQRFNNQPQHF
TRBV7-7,CASSAGQGAAEQYF
TRBV4-2,CASRKQVVGQPRHF
TRBV5-1,CASRPGTSGTYNEQFF
TRBV14,CASSRGPGSYEQYF
TRBV4-1,CASSHRTSGEQETQYF
TRBV5-5,CASSLGLAPNYEQYF
TRBV9,CASSVQGKETQYF
TRBV5-1,CASSFGETQYF
TRBV11-2,CASSSDRELNQPQHF